Following are 5 T cell receptor beta chains from one sample sequenced in a study of radiotherapy plus CTLA-4 blockade in lung cancer. Clones were read by immunoSEQ multiplex PCR, and TCRdb kept only the in-frame ones, dropping some. The repertoire includes some 60,000 clones, approximately 76% of them detected once, and 2.5% to 3% sits in the top ten. The sequencing used peripheral blood, collected from a patient treated with radiotherapy plus ipilimumab. Source of these receptors: a human donor with non-small cell lung cancer who had a complete response to radiotherapy plus ipilimumab.

This sequence joins TRBV5-1 and TRBJ2-7; tentatively, D is TRBD2 (5 bases). Germline-derived CDR1 and CDR2 are SGHRS and YFSETQ. V gave up 1 base and J gave up 0 bases, with 8 bases separating them. This CDR3 comprises 14 residues. The CDR3 region is CASSLSGNSYEQYF. CDR3 in DNA: TGCGCCAGCAGCTTGTCCGGGAACTCCTACGAGCAGTACTTC.

V usage is TRBV4-2 and J usage is TRBJ2-1; 11 bases are a match to TRBD2. From germline, CDR1 is LGHNA and CDR2 YNFKEQ. The CDR3 covers 15 residues. V lost 4 bases and J lost 5; bases outside the gene matches: 4. The CDR3 is CASSPGLAGHNEQFF. In DNA form, the CDR3 reads TGTGCCAGCAGCCCCGGACTAGCGGGTCACAATGAGCAGTTCTTC.

This rearrangement joins TRBV4-3 to TRBJ2-1; maybe TRBD2 (5 bases). Germline V gene lookup returns CDR1 LGHNA and CDR2 YSLEER. The CDR3 has 14 residues. V was pared by 1 base and J by 8 bases, with 12 bases between. CDR3 nucleotides: TGCGCCAGCAGCCAAGGAAGAGGGTCCTATGAGCAGTTCTTC. It codes for CASSQGRGSYEQFF.

The chain couples TRBV7-2 to TRBJ2-2, with D tentatively TRBD2 (6 bases). The V end lost 4 bases, the J end lost 5 bases, and 14 bases lay between the germline ends. Germline V lookup: CDR1 SGHTA, CDR2 FQGNSA. The CDR3 has 15 amino acids. CDR3 protein: CASSSGGSVTGELFF. Written as DNA, the CDR3 is TGTGCCAGCAGCTCAGGAGGGAGTGTAACCGGGGAGCTGTTTTTT.

This chain connects TRBV5-4 to TRBJ2-7; 8 bases map to TRBD1. Trimming removed 0 bases from V and 2 bases from J; junction bases left unmatched: 7. Per germline, CDR1 SGHNT and CDR2 YYREEE (reference sequence). The CDR3 contains 16 residues. CDR3 sequence: CASSLGIPGQAYEQYF. The CDR3, as DNA: TGTGCCAGCAGCTTGGGAATTCCGGGACAGGCCTACGAGCAGTACTTC.